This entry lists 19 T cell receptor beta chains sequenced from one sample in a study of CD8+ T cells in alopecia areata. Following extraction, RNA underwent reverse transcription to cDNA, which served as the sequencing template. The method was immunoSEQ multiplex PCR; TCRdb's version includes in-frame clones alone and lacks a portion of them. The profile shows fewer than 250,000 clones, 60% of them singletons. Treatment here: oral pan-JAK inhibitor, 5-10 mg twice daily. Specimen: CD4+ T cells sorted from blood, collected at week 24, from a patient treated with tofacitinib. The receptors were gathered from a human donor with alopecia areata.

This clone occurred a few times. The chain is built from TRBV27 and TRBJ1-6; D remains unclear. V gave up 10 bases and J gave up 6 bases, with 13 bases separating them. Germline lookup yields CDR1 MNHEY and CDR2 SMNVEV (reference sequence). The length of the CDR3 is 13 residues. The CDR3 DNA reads TGTGCCACCTCCTGGGTCCTTAATTCACCCCTCCACTTT. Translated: CATSWVLNSPLHF.

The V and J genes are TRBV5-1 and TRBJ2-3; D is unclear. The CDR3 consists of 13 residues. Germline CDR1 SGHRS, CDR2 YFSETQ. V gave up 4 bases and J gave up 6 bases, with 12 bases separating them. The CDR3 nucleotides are TGCGCCAGCAGCCCCCGTTTAGAGGATACGCAGTATTTT. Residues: CASSPRLEDTQYF.

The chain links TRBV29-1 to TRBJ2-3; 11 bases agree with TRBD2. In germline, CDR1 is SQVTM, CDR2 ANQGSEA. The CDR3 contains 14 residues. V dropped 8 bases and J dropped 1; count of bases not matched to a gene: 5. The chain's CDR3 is CSTSGGYGTDTQYF. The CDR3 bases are TGCAGCACTAGCGGGGGCTACGGCACAGATACGCAGTATTTT.

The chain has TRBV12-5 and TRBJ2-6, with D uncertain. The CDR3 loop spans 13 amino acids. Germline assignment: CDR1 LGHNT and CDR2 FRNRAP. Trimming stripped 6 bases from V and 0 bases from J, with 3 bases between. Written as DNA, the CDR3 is TGTGCTAGTGGCAGCTCTGGGGCCAACGTCCTGACTTTC. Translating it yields CASGSSGANVLTF.

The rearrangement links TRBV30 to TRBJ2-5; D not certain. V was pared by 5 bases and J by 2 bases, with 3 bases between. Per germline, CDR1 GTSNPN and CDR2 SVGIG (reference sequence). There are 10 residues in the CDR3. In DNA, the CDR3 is TGTGCCTGGGGGCAAGAGACCCAGTACTTC. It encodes CAWGQETQYF.

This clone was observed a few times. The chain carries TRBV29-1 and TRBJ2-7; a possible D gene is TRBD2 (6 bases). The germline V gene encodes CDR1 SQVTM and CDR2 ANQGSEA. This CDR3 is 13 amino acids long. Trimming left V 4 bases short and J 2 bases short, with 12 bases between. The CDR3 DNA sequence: TGCAGCGTTGGGCAGGGACTCACCTACGAGCAGTACTTC. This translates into CSVGQGLTYEQYF.

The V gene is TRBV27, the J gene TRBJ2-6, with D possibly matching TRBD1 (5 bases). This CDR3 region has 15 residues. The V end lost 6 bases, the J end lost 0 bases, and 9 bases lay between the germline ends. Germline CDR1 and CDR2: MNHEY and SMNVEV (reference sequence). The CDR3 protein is CASRAQGSGANVLTF. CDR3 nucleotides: TGTGCCAGCAGGGCCCAGGGCTCTGGGGCCAACGTCCTGACTTTC. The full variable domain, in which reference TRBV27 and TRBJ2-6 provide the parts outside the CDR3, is EAQVTQNPRYLITVTGKKLTVTCSQNMNHEYMSWYRQDPGLGLRQIYYSMNVEVTDKGDVPEGYKVSRKEKRNFPLILESPSPNQTSLYFCASRAQGSGANVLTFGAGSRLTVL.

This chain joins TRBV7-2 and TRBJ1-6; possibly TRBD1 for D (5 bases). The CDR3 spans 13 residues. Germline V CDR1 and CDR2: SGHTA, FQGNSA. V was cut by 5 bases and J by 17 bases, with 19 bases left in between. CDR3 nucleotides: TGTGCCAGCAGCCAACTCGGGGCACAGGTTTTCCACTTT. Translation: CASSQLGAQVFHF.

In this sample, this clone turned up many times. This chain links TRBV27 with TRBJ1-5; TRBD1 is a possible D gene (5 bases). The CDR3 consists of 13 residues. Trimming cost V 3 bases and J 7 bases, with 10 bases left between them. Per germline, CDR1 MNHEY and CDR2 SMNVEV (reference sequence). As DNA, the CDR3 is TGTGCCAGCAGTTTGGGGGGAATCCAGCCCCAGCATTTT. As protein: CASSLGGIQPQHF.

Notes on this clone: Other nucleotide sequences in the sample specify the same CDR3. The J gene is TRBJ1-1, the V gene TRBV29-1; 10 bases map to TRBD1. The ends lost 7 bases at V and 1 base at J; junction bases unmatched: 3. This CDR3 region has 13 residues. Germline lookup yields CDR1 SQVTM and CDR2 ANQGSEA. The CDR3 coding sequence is TGCAGCGCCGGGACAGGGGCGAACACTGAAGCTTTCTTT. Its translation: CSAGTGANTEAFF.

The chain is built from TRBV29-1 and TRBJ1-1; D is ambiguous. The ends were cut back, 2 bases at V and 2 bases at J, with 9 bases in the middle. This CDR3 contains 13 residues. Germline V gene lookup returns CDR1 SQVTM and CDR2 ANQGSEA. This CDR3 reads CSVELGTNTEAFF. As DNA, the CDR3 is TGCAGCGTTGAACTGGGAACTAACACTGAAGCTTTCTTT.

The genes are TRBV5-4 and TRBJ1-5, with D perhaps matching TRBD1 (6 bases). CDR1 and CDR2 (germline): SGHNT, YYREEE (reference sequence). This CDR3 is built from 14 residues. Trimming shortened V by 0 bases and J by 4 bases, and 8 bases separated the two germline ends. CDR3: CASSLAGANQPQHF. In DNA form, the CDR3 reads TGTGCCAGCAGCTTGGCGGGGGCAAATCAGCCCCAGCATTTT. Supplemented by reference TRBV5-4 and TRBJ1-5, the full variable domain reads ETGVTQSPTHLIKTRGQQVTLRCSSQSGHNTVSWYQQALGQGPQFIFQYYREEENGRGNFPPRFSGLQFPNYSSELNVNALELDDSALYLCASSLAGANQPQHFGDGTRLSIL.

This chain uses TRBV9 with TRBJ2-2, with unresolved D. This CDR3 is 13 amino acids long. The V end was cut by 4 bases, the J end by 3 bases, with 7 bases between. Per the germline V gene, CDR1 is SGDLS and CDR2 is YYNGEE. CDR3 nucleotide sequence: TGTGCCAGCAGCCTCACTTACACCGGGGAGCTGTTTTTT. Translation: CASSLTYTGELFF.

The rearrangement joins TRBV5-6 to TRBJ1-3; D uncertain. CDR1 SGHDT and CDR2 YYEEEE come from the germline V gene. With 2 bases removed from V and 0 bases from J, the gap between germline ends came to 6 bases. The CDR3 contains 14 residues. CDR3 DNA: TGTGCCAGCAGCTTAATGGACTCTGGAAACACCATATATTTT. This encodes CASSLMDSGNTIYF.

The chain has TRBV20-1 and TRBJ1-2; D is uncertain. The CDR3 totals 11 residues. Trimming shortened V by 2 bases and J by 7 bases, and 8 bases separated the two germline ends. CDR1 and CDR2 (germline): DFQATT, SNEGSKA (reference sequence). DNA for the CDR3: TGCAGTGCTAGACTCCCGAGTGGCTACACCTTC. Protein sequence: CSARLPSGYTF.

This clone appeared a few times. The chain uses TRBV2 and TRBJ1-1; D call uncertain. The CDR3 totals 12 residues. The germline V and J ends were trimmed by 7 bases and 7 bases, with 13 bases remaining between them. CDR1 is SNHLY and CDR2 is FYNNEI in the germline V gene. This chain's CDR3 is CASIWEHSEAFF. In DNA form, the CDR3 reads TGTGCCAGCATCTGGGAACACAGTGAAGCTTTCTTT.

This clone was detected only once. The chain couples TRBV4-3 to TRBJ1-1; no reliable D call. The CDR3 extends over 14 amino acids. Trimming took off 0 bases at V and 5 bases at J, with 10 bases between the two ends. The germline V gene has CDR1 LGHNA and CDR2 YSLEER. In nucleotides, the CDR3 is TGCGCCAGCAGCCAAGATCGGGAGGTTACTGAAGCTTTCTTT. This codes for CASSQDREVTEAFF.

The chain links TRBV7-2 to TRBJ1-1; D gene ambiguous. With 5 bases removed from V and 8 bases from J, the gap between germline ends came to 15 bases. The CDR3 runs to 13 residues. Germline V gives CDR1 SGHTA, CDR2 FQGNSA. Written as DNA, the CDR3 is TGTGCCAGCAGCCCCCGCCGAGTTACCGAAGCTTTCTTT. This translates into CASSPRRVTEAFF.

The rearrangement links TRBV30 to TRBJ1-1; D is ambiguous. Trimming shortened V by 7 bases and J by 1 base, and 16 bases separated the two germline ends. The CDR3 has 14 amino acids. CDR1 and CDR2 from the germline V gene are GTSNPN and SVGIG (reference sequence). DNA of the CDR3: TGTGCCTCCGCTTCGGACTCAAAGAACACTGAAGCTTTCTTT. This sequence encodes CASASDSKNTEAFF.